The 13 T cell receptor beta chains in this list originate from one sample, sequenced in a study of control samples from healthy donors and cancer patients. The method was immunoSEQ multiplex PCR; TCRdb's version includes in-frame clones alone and lacks a portion of them. The repertoire holds about 250,000 clones, with around 80% as singletons. The sample consisted of PBMCs. These TCRs come from a woman aged 55-69 years with lung cancer.

This clone was observed a single time. The J gene is TRBJ2-5, the V gene TRBV6-6; 7 bases are a match to TRBD1. The length of the CDR3 is 14 residues. Germline CDR1 is MNHNY and CDR2 is SVGAGI (reference sequence). J gave up 4 bases and V 4 bases, and 6 bases lay outside the gene matches. The CDR3 loop reads CASSSTGQSETQYF. In nucleotides, the CDR3 is TGTGCCAGCAGTTCAACGGGACAGTCAGAGACCCAGTACTTC.

The sample holds a few counts of this clone. The rearrangement uses TRBV5-1 and TRBJ2-1; 10 bases fit TRBD2. Germline CDR1 reads SGHRS; CDR2 reads YFSETQ. CDR3 length equals 17 residues. Trimming cost V 4 bases and J 7 bases; bases outside gene matches: 14. The CDR3, as DNA: TGCGCCAGCAGCCCAAGCGTACTAGCGGGGCGTTTAAATGAGCAGTTCTTC. Translating gives CASSPSVLAGRLNEQFF. The variable domain in full, with the rest retrieved from reference TRBV5-1 and TRBJ2-1, is KAGVTQTPRYLIKTRGQQVTLSCSPISGHRSVSWYQQTPGQGLQFLFEYFSETQRNKGNFPGRFSGRQFSNSRSEMNVSTLELGDSALYLCASSPSVLAGRLNEQFFGPGTRLTVL.

The J gene is TRBJ2-7, the V gene TRBV20-1; D perhaps matches TRBD1 (6 bases). The CDR3 is 11 amino acids. Germline lookup yields CDR1 DFQATT and CDR2 SNEGSKA (reference sequence). The germline V and J ends were trimmed by 6 bases and 3 bases, with 9 bases remaining between them. In DNA, the CDR3 is TGCAGTGCCAGGGGTTTCTACGAGCAGTACTTC. Encoded protein: CSARGFYEQYF.

The CDR3 here is CARVKTGNTQYF. In nucleotides, the CDR3 is TGTGCCAGGGTAAAGACAGGGAATACGCAGTATTTT. V usage is TRBV2 and J usage is TRBJ2-3; 7 positions match TRBD1. After removal of 9 bases from V and 7 bases from J, the junction contained 7 bases not matched to a gene. From germline, CDR1 is SNHLY and CDR2 FYNNEI. The CDR3 spans 12 residues. The whole variable domain, remainder taken from reference TRBV2 and TRBJ2-3, is EPEVTQTPSHQVTQMGQEVILRCVPISNHLYFYWYRQILGQKVEFLVSFYNNEISEKSEIFDDQFSVERPDGSNFTLKIRSTKLEDSAMYFCARVKTGNTQYFGPGTRLTVL.

The chain joins TRBV11-2 to TRBJ2-1, with 9 nucleotides matching TRBD2. Germline CDR1 reads SGHAT; CDR2 reads FQNNGV. The CDR3 is made up of 14 amino acids. With 3 bases clipped from V and 9 bases from J, the junction kept 6 bases outside the gene matches. CDR3 in DNA: TGTGCCAGCAGCTTTAGTAGCGGGAGTTTTGAGCAGTTCTTC. Translation: CASSFSSGSFEQFF. Full variable domain (missing parts from reference TRBV11-2 and TRBJ2-1): EAGVAQSPRYKIIEKRQSVAFWCNPISGHATLYWYQQILGQGPKLLIQFQNNGVVDDSQLPKDRFSAERLKGVDSTLKIQPAKLEDSAVYLCASSFSSGSFEQFFGPGTRLTVL.

On this clone itself: The junction differs from germline at one of its ends, possibly a read error. The chain links TRBV7-9 to TRBJ2-1, with 13 positions matching TRBD2. Germline-derived CDR1 and CDR2 are SEHNR and FQNEAQ (reference sequence). The CDR3 loop spans 12 amino acids. This chain's CDR3 is CASSLGTSGALF. Here the CDR3 DNA reads TGTGCCAGCAGCTTGGGGACTAGCGGGGCGCTCTTC.

This chain links TRBV20-1 with TRBJ2-7; the match to TRBD2 covers 8 bases. Trimming at V came to 3 bases and at J to 2 bases, leaving 9 bases not matched to a gene. The CDR3 is 15 residues long. CDR1 and CDR2 from the germline V gene are DFQATT and SNEGSKA (reference sequence). The CDR3 is CSASSPTSGTYEQYF. The DNA of the CDR3 is TGCAGTGCTAGTTCGCCTACTAGCGGTACCTACGAGCAGTACTTC.

The chain uses TRBV3-1 (or the pseudogene TRBV3-2) and TRBJ2-5, with 10 bases that match TRBD2. The V gene end was trimmed by 4 bases and the J gene end by 5 bases; junction bases not matched to a gene: 13. The CDR3 length is 17 residues. The V gene's germline CDR1 is LGHDT and CDR2 YNNKEL (reference sequence). CDR3: CASSRGASGGMLETQYF. The CDR3 DNA sequence: TGTGCCAGCAGCCGTGGCGCTAGCGGGGGAATGTTGGAGACCCAGTACTTC.

J is TRBJ2-5 and V is TRBV19, with 8 bases fitting TRBD2. V gave up 1 base and J gave up 5 bases; unmatched junction bases: 3. This CDR3 region has 14 residues. Germline CDR1 LNHDA, CDR2 SQIVND (reference sequence). CDR3 DNA sequence: TGTGCCAGTAGTATAGCGGGAGGGCAGGAGACCCAGTACTTC. Protein product: CASSIAGGQETQYF. Drawing the rest from reference TRBV19 and TRBJ2-5, the complete variable domain is DGGITQSPKYLFRKEGQNVTLSCEQNLNHDAMYWYRQDPGQGLRLIYYSQIVNDFQKGDIAEGYSVSREKKESFPLTVTSAQKNPTAFYLCASSIAGGQETQYFGPGTRLLVL.

The V and J genes are TRBV3-1 (or the pseudogene TRBV3-2) and TRBJ2-1; TRBD2 is a possible D gene (5 bases). V dropped 1 base and J dropped 3 bases, with 7 bases sitting between them. CDR1 LGHDT and CDR2 YNNKEL come from the germline V gene (reference sequence). This CDR3 contains 14 residues. CDR3 DNA: TGTGCCAGCAGCCAAGCCGGGGACTACAATGAGCAGTTCTTC. Encoded protein: CASSQAGDYNEQFF.

V and J are TRBV11-2 and TRBJ2-1; D remains ambiguous. Germline CDR1 reads SGHAT; CDR2 reads FQNNGV. The V end lost 1 base, the J end lost 4 bases, and 17 bases lay between the germline ends. The length of the CDR3 is 17 residues. The DNA for the CDR3 is TGTGCCAGCAGCTTAGTTAGCCCGGGTTTGACGTACAATGAGCAGTTCTTC. Translating it yields CASSLVSPGLTYNEQFF.

This sequence joins TRBV27 and TRBJ2-6; 9 nucleotides match TRBD1. The CDR3 has 18 amino acids. The germline gives CDR1 MNHEY, CDR2 SMNVEV (reference sequence). V shed 8 bases, J shed 1 base, and the junction held 12 bases outside the gene matches. CDR3 DNA: TGTGCCAGCGCTCGCAGGGACAGGGAGAATTCTGGGGCCAACGTCCTGACTTTC. It yields the protein CASARRDRENSGANVLTF.

This rearrangement joins TRBV9 to TRBJ1-6; D gene unclear. Trimming took 3 bases from V and 9 from J, leaving 13 bases between them. Germline-derived CDR1 and CDR2 are SGDLS and YYNGEE. CDR3 length equals 14 residues. The CDR3 spells CASSAGGGGSPLHF. The CDR3 nucleotides are TGTGCCAGCAGCGCAGGCGGAGGTGGTTCACCCCTCCACTTT.